What follows are 8 T cell receptor beta chains derived from one specimen sequenced in a study of breast tumors, draining lymph nodes, adjacent tissues. One entry per CDR3 protein, called by TCRdb with MiXCR from the multiplex PCR reads. The sample carries 160,000 or so distinct CDR3 sequences, 30% to 40% recorded once. Samples came from axillary lymph nodes draining the breast cancer. Sequences were obtained from axillary lymph node tissue. The receptors were gathered from a female donor with breast cancer. Some clones in this sample may be carry-over from other donors' samples.

At least ten counts were recorded for this clonotype. CDR3 loop: CASSRAAGQYQETQYF. CDR3 bases: TGTGCCAGCAGCCGGGCGGCAGGGCAGTACCAAGAGACCCAGTACTTC. This rearrangement joins TRBV5-8 to TRBJ2-5, with D perhaps TRBD1 (5 bases). The CDR3 contains 16 residues. CDR1 is SGHTS, CDR2 YDEGEE, per germline. V lost 4 bases, J lost 0 bases, and 16 bases lay in between.

This clonotype was observed many times. This sequence joins TRBV28 and TRBJ1-5, with D perhaps TRBD1 (6 bases). This CDR3 comprises 15 residues. With 3 bases removed from V and 3 bases from J, the gap between germline ends came to 12 bases. CDR1 is MDHEN and CDR2 is SYDVKM in the germline V gene. The CDR3 nucleotides are TGTGCCAGCAGTTTGACGGGACACGTCAATCAGCCCCAGCATTTT. It yields the protein CASSLTGHVNQPQHF.

The V call is TRBV15, the J call TRBJ2-3; D remains unclear. With 3 bases removed from V and 5 bases from J, the gap between germline ends came to 12 bases. This CDR3 spans 14 amino acids. From germline, CDR1 is LNHNV and CDR2 YYDKDF (reference sequence). In DNA form, the CDR3 reads TGTGCCACCAGCAGGACGTCTACCGGAGATACGCAGTATTTT. Its translation: CATSRTSTGDTQYF.

The V call is TRBV9, the J call TRBJ2-2; the match to TRBD2 covers 9 bases. The CDR3 runs to 24 residues. Unmatched junction bases numbered 24, after V lost 0 bases and J lost 0 bases. CDR1 is SGDLS, CDR2 YYNGEE, per germline. The CDR3 spells CASSVVSLAGKGPVIRSNTGELFF. As DNA, the CDR3 is TGTGCCAGCAGCGTAGTGTCGCTAGCGGGGAAAGGCCCGGTCATCCGTTCGAACACCGGGGAGCTGTTTTTT.

A word on this clonotype: No conserved phenylalanine or tryptophan ends this CDR3, so it is likely a read error. The chain employs TRBV6-6 and TRBJ2-1, with 7 bases that match TRBD2. Germline CDR1 and CDR2: MNHNY and SVGAGI (reference sequence). Trimming cost V 6 bases and J 3 bases; bases outside gene matches: 11. CDR3 length equals 16 residues. The CDR3 loop reads CASSPRREAVYNEQFS. In DNA form, the CDR3 reads TGTGCCAGCAGCCCCCGCCGGGAGGCGGTCTACAATGAGCAGTTCTCC.

Regarding this clonotype: Because it lacks the conserved phenylalanine or tryptophan at the end, this CDR3 is likely a read error. The DNA is omitted, as the CDR3 cannot be located on it reliably, and the CDR3 follows TCRdb's listing. V is TRBV7-9 and J is TRBJ2-6; TRBD2, the D gene given by the table, was not confirmed from the DNA. The CDR3 extends over 10 residues, inclusive of both ends. Germline CDR1 and CDR2: SEHNR and FQNEAQ (reference sequence). The CDR3: CATGLAGERT.

V usage is TRBV19 and J usage is TRBJ1-2, with D hard to call. The CDR3 spans 12 residues. The germline V and J ends were trimmed by 3 bases and 5 bases, with 7 bases remaining between them. Germline CDR1 LNHDA, CDR2 SQIVND (reference sequence). As DNA, the CDR3 is TGTGCCAGTAGTATGGTCCTTTATGGCTACACCTTC. Translated, it gives CASSMVLYGYTF.

This clonotype has at least ten counts. The genes are TRBV5-6 and TRBJ2-7, with D perhaps assigned TRBD1 or TRBD2 (5 bases each). The CDR3 contains 14 residues. Trimming took 4 bases from V and 5 from J, leaving 16 bases between them. CDR1 and CDR2 from the germline V gene are SGHDT and YYEEEE. In nucleotides, the CDR3 is TGTGCCAGCAGCAAACCGGGACGCGCGGACGAGCAGTACTTC. This encodes CASSKPGRADEQYF.